This entry lists 5 T cell receptor beta chains sequenced from one sample in a study of cytomegalovirus exposure and HLA in healthy donors. The study ran its PCR with 60 Vbeta and 13 Jbeta primers. The data were produced by immunoSEQ multiplex PCR, yet TCRdb's version contains in-frame clones alone and is incomplete. The table shows fewer than 150,000 clones, with around 78% occurring only once. The sample taken for sequencing was PBMCs. These TCRs come from a male donor in good health and CMV-seronegative.

This rearrangement joins TRBV27 to TRBJ1-5; D gene ambiguous. This CDR3 has 14 residues. V lost 3 bases to trimming and J lost 6 bases, with 12 bases between them. Germline assignment: CDR1 MNHEY and CDR2 SMNVEV (reference sequence). The CDR3 DNA reads TGTGCCAGCAGTTTGGGCGGAGGCAGTCAGCCCCAGCATTTT. Its translation: CASSLGGGSQPQHF.

V usage is TRBV27 and J usage is TRBJ2-1; D might be TRBD2 (6 bases). This CDR3 contains 12 residues. With 3 bases removed from V and 11 bases from J, the gap between germline ends came to 11 bases. CDR1 is MNHEY and CDR2 is SMNVEV in the germline V gene (reference sequence). Written as DNA, the CDR3 is TGTGCCAGCAGTTTCCCGGGGGAGCAGCAGTTCTTC. It translates to CASSFPGEQQFF.

The V gene is TRBV4-3, the J gene TRBJ2-2; TRBD2 agrees at 14 bases. Germline V lookup: CDR1 LGHNA, CDR2 YSLEER. CDR3 length: 19 residues. V gave up 3 bases and J gave up 9 bases; unmatched junction bases: 15. The DNA of the CDR3 is TGCGCCAGCAGCCAGACTAGCGGGGGGGCTACTGTGGTGCGGCGGGAGCTGTTTTTT. This gives the protein CASSQTSGGATVVRRELFF.

This clone was found once. The chain is built from TRBV28 and TRBJ2-7, with 11 nucleotides matching TRBD2. The V and J ends lost 6 bases and 2 bases, in that order; junction bases with no gene match: 9. The V gene's germline CDR1 is MDHEN and CDR2 SYDVKM. The CDR3 covers 16 residues. CDR3 sequence reads: CASSEAGTSGAYEQYF. CDR3 in DNA: TGTGCCAGCAGCGAAGCCGGGACTAGCGGAGCCTACGAGCAGTACTTC.

This clone was observed a single time. The chain employs TRBV27 and TRBJ2-6, with 7 bases identical to TRBD1. The germline gives CDR1 MNHEY, CDR2 SMNVEV (reference sequence). V gave up 2 bases and J gave up 0 bases; unmatched junction bases: 4. CDR3 size: 17 residues. This chain's CDR3 is CASSLKGQSSGANVLTF. CDR3 in DNA: TGTGCCAGCAGTTTAAAGGGACAGAGCTCTGGGGCCAACGTCCTGACTTTC.